This T cell receptor beta chain appears in the sequencing data of a study of blood T cell repertoires in COVID-19 (dated by TCRdb to the early 2020s). Study-level background: Collaborator samples came from the United States, Italy and Spain and covered acute and convalescent phases of COVID-19. The prospective study material was composed of cDNA or gDNA derived from T cells, B-cell-depleted T cells, or PBMCs. The repertoires were released in a freely available public database intended as a resource for research on the immune response to SARS-CoV-2. Subjects who had been exposed to COVID-19, were actively infected with it, or had recovered from it provided the deeply sampled blood TCRbeta repertoires that made up the dataset. HLA class I and class II types, where available, came from metadata supplied by the sample provider rather than from assay-based typing. A de-identified subject ID, COVID-19 status, age in years and sex were almost always included in the sample metadata. The samples were drawn from the first 160 participants of the ongoing ImmuneRACE study and from over 950 subjects provided by 6 global collaborators. The investigation overall reported the following: The quantity of clinical and demographic metadata differed by source and by participant and was supplied without curation.

Compared with germline, V lacks 7 bases and J lacks 9 bases; bases without a gene match: 12. The CDR3 holds 14 amino acids from the cysteine to the phenylalanine. Only the CDR3 region is kept as DNA, spanning 42 bases read in frame from base 1. CDR1 and CDR2 were assigned from the germline V gene as SGHTA and FQGTGA. TCRbeta CDR3 regions were amplified from genomic DNA using the immunoSEQ Assay, a bias-controlled multiplex PCR. On the study's bioinformatics: The number of nucleated cells in each sample was estimated by amplification of reference gene primers within the assay. To quantify the absolute abundance of each unique TCRbeta CDR3 rearrangement, sequence reads were collapsed and filtered. For each sample, productive Simpson clonality was calculated by taking the square root of Simpson's diversity index across productive rearrangements. Drawn from immuneACCESS, this table holds only the in-frame rearrangements with V and J called that TCRdb kept. Clones are partly lost; checked studies trace under half to an unresolved V gene and leave the rest unexplained. Clonal size and the V and J genes are those of that table, whereas D and trimming came from the DNA. This sample lists 90,000 to 150,000 clones; 87% were detected once. Roughly 2.1% of the sample goes to the ten largest clones.

In regard to this clone: Its binding antigen is unknown. Base quality data are lacking; no much larger clone is found one base away.

The collaborating institutions used their own protocols to collect whole blood in K2EDTA tubes. For TCRbeta analysis, collaborators shipped samples as frozen whole blood, isolated PBMCs, or DNA extracted from either of those sample types. The sample taken for sequencing was peripheral blood. This receptor was obtained from a woman in her fifties or sixties with acute or convalescent COVID-19. The V and J genes are TRBV7-3 and TRBJ2-1; TRBD2 fits 7 bases in the junction. For the CDR3, the sequence is CASTFLAGGSEQFF. In nucleotide form, the sequence is TGTGCCAGCACCTTCTTAGCCGGGGGGAGTGAGCAGTTCTTC.